Listed here is a single T cell receptor beta chain. These data belong to a study of T-cell reconstitution after alpha-beta-depleted transplantation in children. The CDR3 has 16 amino acids. Germline CDR1 is MNHEY and CDR2 is SVGEGT. The V end lost 2 bases, the J end lost 0 bases, and 14 bases lay between the germline ends. Using unique molecular identifiers, the investigators prepared the TCRbeta library. TCRdb recomputed calls from the PCR reads with MiXCR, one row per CDR3 protein. The sample includes approximately 350,000 distinct CDR3 sequences, roughly 15% of them seen just once. The chain uses TRBV6-2 or TRBV6-3 and TRBJ2-7; D unclear. Material: PBMCs, mostly from graft donor cells, obtained 360 days after TCRalphabeta/CD19-depleted stem cell transplant. The sequence derives from a male patient under 10 years old who had a stem cell transplant for acute lymphoblastic leukemia, so the T cells may come from the graft donor. In DNA form, the CDR3 reads TGTGCCAGCAGTTACAGCCCGTCAAAAAGCTCCTACGAGCAGTACTTC. Amino acids: CASSYSPSKSSYEQYF.